The sequence of this TCR beta chain was determined in a study of blood T cell repertoires in COVID-19. Original methodology: Amplification of reference gene primers provided the estimated nucleated cell counts. Data came from immunoSEQ multiplex PCR; TCRdb stores just in-frame clones and leaves some out. V and J calls and clone size are as listed in that table; D and trimming were resolved from the DNA. The sample holds more than 250,000 clones, roughly nine tenths seen once. The CDR3 is 18 residues long. CDR1 and CDR2 from the germline V gene are SGHVS and FQNEAQ. J gave up 4 bases and V 2 bases, and 8 bases lay outside the gene matches. In Cohort 3, a recovered donor had either two negative PCRs, clearance, or symptom resolution.

V usage is TRBV7-8 and J usage is TRBJ2-3; 14 positions agree with TRBD2. The TCR originated in a young woman who had recovered from COVID-19. The source material was PBMCs or T cells enriched from blood (not recorded which). CDR3 protein: CASSLMTSGGASADTQYF. The CDR3 DNA sequence: TGTGCCAGCAGCTTAATGACTAGCGGGGGGGCAAGTGCAGATACGCAGTATTTT.